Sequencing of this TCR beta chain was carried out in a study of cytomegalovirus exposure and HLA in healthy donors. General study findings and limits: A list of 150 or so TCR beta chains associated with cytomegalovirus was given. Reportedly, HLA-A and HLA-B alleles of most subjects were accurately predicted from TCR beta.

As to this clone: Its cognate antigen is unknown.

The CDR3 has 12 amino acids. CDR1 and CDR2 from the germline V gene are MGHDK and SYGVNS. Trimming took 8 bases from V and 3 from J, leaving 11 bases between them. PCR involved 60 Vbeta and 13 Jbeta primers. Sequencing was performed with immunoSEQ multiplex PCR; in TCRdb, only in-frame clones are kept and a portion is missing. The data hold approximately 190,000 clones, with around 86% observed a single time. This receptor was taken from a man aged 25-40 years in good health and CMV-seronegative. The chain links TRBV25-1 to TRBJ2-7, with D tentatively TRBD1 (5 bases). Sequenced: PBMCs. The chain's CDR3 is CASSAGFYEQYF. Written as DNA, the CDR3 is TGTGCCAGCTCGGCAGGGTTCTACGAGCAGTACTTC.